The 18 T cell receptor beta chains reported below all come from one sample, sequenced in a study of multiple sclerosis patients with progressive multifocal leukoencephalopathy. Time point denoted: time of PML onset. Here immunoSEQ multiplex PCR was the method, and the copy in TCRdb shows in-frame clones only, minus some. In the table there are 30,000 to 35,000 clones, approximately 84% of which are singletons. Sample: PBMCs, taken from a patient treated with natalizumab. The receptors here all came from a human donor with progressive multifocal leukoencephalopathy.

The chain is built from TRBV7-2 and TRBJ2-7; 9 nucleotides align to TRBD1. The CDR3 extends over 15 amino acids. With V trimmed by 1 base and J by 5 bases, 6 bases remained unmatched. Germline V lookup: CDR1 SGHTA, CDR2 FQGNSA. Here the CDR3 reads CASSLDRYRGHEQYF. CDR3 in DNA: TGTGCCAGCAGCTTAGACAGGTACAGGGGGCACGAGCAGTACTTC.

CDR3 protein: CASSSRTGFGGELFF. The DNA of the CDR3 is TGTGCCAGCAGTTCTAGGACAGGGTTTGGCGGGGAGCTGTTTTTT. V is TRBV28 and J is TRBJ2-2, with 8 bases matching TRBD1. The germline gives CDR1 MDHEN, CDR2 SYDVKM. The CDR3 has 15 residues. V lost 4 bases and J lost 7; bases outside the gene matches: 8.

As for this clone: This sample also contains other DNA sequences that code for the same CDR3. This rearrangement joins TRBV28 to TRBJ2-6; D is unclear. This CDR3 comprises 11 residues. V lost 8 bases to trimming and J lost 7 bases, with 6 bases between them. In germline, CDR1 is MDHEN, CDR2 SYDVKM. The CDR3 protein is CASGRANVLTF. The DNA for the CDR3 is TGTGCCAGCGGACGAGCCAACGTCCTGACTTTC.

The gene calls are TRBV28 and TRBJ1-4; no definite D call. The CDR3 contains 14 residues. From germline, CDR1 is MDHEN and CDR2 SYDVKM. The V gene lost 6 bases and the J gene lost 4 bases, with 12 bases spanning the gap. The CDR3 protein is CASSIGRLNEKLFF. As DNA, the CDR3 is TGTGCCAGCAGCATTGGACGGCTTAATGAAAAACTGTTTTTT.

This chain links TRBV27 with TRBJ1-1, with 7 bases identical to TRBD1. Germline assignment: CDR1 MNHEY and CDR2 SMNVEV (reference sequence). CDR3 length equals 13 residues. With 5 bases clipped from V and 8 bases from J, the junction kept 8 bases outside the gene matches. The CDR3 nucleotides are TGTGCCAGCAGTCTCAACCGGGACAGCGAAGCTTTCTTT. Translation gives CASSLNRDSEAFF.

The chain joins TRBV6-5 to TRBJ1-2; D is unclear. Germline lookup yields CDR1 MNHEY and CDR2 SVGAGI. Trimming took off 6 bases at V and 1 base at J, with 15 bases between the two ends. This CDR3 has 15 residues. CDR3 DNA: TGTGCCAGCAGAGTTTCCCGACCGTTTAACTATGGCTACACCTTC. Translating gives CASRVSRPFNYGYTF.

Comments on this clone: This sample also contains other DNA sequences that code for the same CDR3. The chain recombines TRBV5-1 with TRBJ2-1; 7 bases fit TRBD2. The CDR3 is made up of 14 amino acids. Germline values: CDR1 SGHRS, CDR2 YFSETQ. J was trimmed by 5 bases and V by 2 bases; bases with no gene match: 4. CDR3 sequence (DNA): TGCGCCAGCAGCTTTGGGGCGGGAGACAATGAGCAGTTCTTC. This gives the protein CASSFGAGDNEQFF.

V and J are TRBV30 and TRBJ1-2; tentatively, D is TRBD1 (5 bases). Per the germline V gene, CDR1 is GTSNPN and CDR2 is SVGIG (reference sequence). This CDR3 has 16 amino acids. The V end lost 0 bases, the J end lost 2 bases, and 16 bases lay between the germline ends. CDR3 coding DNA: TGTGCCTGGAGTGTATGGTACGGACGGGGGAACTATGGCTACACCTTC. Translated, it gives CAWSVWYGRGNYGYTF.

The V and J genes are TRBV15 and TRBJ2-1; no clear D. Per the germline V gene, CDR1 is LNHNV and CDR2 is YYDKDF (reference sequence). V dropped 1 base and J dropped 9 bases, with 4 bases sitting between them. This CDR3 is 11 amino acids long. CDR3 nucleotide sequence: TGTGCCACCAGCAGAGGCGGTGAGCAGTTCTTC. Protein: CATSRGGEQFF.

This clone showed up just once. The rearrangement links TRBV4-3 to TRBJ1-1; unclear D gene. The V and J ends lost 2 bases and 2 bases respectively, with 12 bases between them. The length of the CDR3 is 15 residues. Germline CDR1 LGHNA, CDR2 YSLEER. In DNA, the CDR3 is TGCGCCAGCAGCCAAAACAGCGAGCTAAACACTGAAGCTTTCTTT. This gives the protein CASSQNSELNTEAFF.

The chain links TRBV4-1 to TRBJ1-1; a weak D match, TRBD1 (5 bases). CDR3 length: 14 residues. The germline V and J ends were trimmed by 1 base and 2 bases, with 8 bases remaining between them. Germline V gene data show CDR1 as MGHRA and CDR2 as YSYEKL. The CDR3 DNA reads as TGCGCCAGCAGCCAAGCAGGGCGCAACACTGAAGCTTTCTTT. Protein: CASSQAGRNTEAFF.

The sample holds a few counts of this clone. The chain joins TRBV19 to TRBJ2-4; D call uncertain. Germline CDR1 is LNHDA and CDR2 is SQIVND (reference sequence). V was pared by 3 bases and J by 9 bases, with 15 bases between. The CDR3 covers 14 residues. CDR3: CASSISVRPAIQYF. The CDR3 coding sequence is TGTGCCAGTAGTATTTCAGTGAGGCCAGCCATTCAGTACTTC.

This chain connects TRBV13 to TRBJ2-6; 8 nucleotides line up with TRBD1. Per germline, CDR1 PRHDT and CDR2 FYEKMQ (reference sequence). The CDR3 totals 16 residues. V lost 4 bases and J lost 4; bases outside the gene matches: 6. The CDR3 coding sequence is TGTGCCAGCAGCTCCCGGACAGGGAGAGGGGCCAACGTCCTGACTTTC. Its translation is CASSSRTGRGANVLTF. The variable domain in full, with the rest retrieved from reference TRBV13 and TRBJ2-6, is AAGVIQSPRHLIKEKRETATLKCYPIPRHDTVYWYQQGPGQDPQFLISFYEKMQSDKGSIPDRFSAQQFSDYHSELNMSSLELGDSALYFCASSSRTGRGANVLTFGAGSRLTVL.

The chain employs TRBV18 and TRBJ2-7; possibly TRBD1 for D (5 bases). This CDR3 is built from 12 residues. CDR1 KGHSH and CDR2 LQKENI come from the germline V gene. Trimming took 6 bases from V and 5 from J, leaving 11 bases between them. The DNA of the CDR3 is TGTGCCAGCTCCCCGAAGGGGAACGAGCAGTACTTC. Protein sequence: CASSPKGNEQYF.

V usage is TRBV28 and J usage is TRBJ2-1; 9 nucleotides line up with TRBD2. The CDR3 extends over 22 amino acids. Germline values: CDR1 MDHEN, CDR2 SYDVKM. The J segment lost 0 bases and the V segment lost 0 bases, leaving 18 bases of the junction unmatched. In DNA form, the CDR3 reads TGTGCCAGCAGTTTATGGCAGGGCTTAGCGGGAGTGAGGCCAAGCTCCTACAATGAGCAGTTCTTC. It codes for CASSLWQGLAGVRPSSYNEQFF.

The chain has TRBV2 and TRBJ2-7; a possible D gene is TRBD2 (6 bases). Trimming left V 3 bases short and J 1 base short, with 16 bases between. Germline loops: CDR1 SNHLY, CDR2 FYNNEI. The CDR3 is 16 residues long. The CDR3 nucleotides are TGTGCCAGCAGTGACTCCCCGGGACTCCCTTCCTACGAGCAGTACTTC. Translated: CASSDSPGLPSYEQYF.

The chain combines TRBV7-9 with TRBJ1-5; no clear D. This CDR3 has 13 residues. The V end lost 2 bases, the J end lost 2 bases, and 4 bases lay between the germline ends. Germline V gene data show CDR1 as SEHNR and CDR2 as FQNEAQ (reference sequence). This CDR3 is CASSLTGNQPQHF. The CDR3, as DNA: TGTGCCAGCAGCTTAACTGGCAATCAGCCCCAGCATTTT.

The rearrangement links TRBV11-2 to TRBJ2-2, with a possible D match to TRBD2 (5 bases). This CDR3 contains 16 residues. Trimming pared 1 base from V and 6 bases from J, leaving 15 bases between. Per germline, CDR1 SGHAT and CDR2 FQNNGV. The CDR3 is CASSLGSGRKAGELFF. As DNA, the CDR3 is TGTGCCAGCAGCTTAGGAAGCGGCAGGAAGGCCGGGGAGCTGTTTTTT.